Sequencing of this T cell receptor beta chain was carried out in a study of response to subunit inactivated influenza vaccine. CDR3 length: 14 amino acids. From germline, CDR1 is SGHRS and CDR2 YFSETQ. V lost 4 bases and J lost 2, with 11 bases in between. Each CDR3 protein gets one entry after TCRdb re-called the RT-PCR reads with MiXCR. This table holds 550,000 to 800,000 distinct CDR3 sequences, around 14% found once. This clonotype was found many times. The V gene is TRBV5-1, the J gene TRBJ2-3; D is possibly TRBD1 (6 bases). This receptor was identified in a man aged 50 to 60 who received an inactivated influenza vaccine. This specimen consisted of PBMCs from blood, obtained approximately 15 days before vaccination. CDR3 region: CASSPGQNTDTQYF. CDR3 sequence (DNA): TGCGCCAGCAGCCCTGGACAGAACACAGATACGCAGTATTTT.